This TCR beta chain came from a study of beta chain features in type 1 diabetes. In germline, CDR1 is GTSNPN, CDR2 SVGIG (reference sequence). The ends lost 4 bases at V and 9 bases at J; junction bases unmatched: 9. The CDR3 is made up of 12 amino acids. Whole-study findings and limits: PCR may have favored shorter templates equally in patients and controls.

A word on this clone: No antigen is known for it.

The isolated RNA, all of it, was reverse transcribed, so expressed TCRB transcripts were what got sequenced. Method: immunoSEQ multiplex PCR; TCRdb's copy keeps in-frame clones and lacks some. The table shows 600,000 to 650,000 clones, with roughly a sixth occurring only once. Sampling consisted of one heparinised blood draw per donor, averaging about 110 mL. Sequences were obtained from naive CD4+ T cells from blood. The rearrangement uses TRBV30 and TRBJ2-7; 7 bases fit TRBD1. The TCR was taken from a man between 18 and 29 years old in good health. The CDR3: CAWTTGQALQYF. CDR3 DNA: TGTGCCTGGACGACCGGACAGGCCCTGCAGTACTTC.